The 31 T cell receptor beta chains in this list originate from one sample, sequenced in a study of T-cell memory formation after mild COVID-19. TCRdb re-analysed the 5' RACE reads in MiXCR, keeping a single row per CDR3 protein. Among about 350,000 distinct CDR3 sequences listed, roughly 13% were seen once. The sample comprised PBMCs or a T cell subset sorted from them (not recorded which). These receptor sequences come from a man between 18 and 29 years old who had mild COVID-19 (a few samples of this study predate the infection). Cell type and time point are not known.

V is TRBV4-1 and J is TRBJ1-5; D is possibly TRBD1 (6 bases). This CDR3 comprises 16 residues. Between the trimmed V and J ends, which lost 1 base and 1 base, there was a span of 11 bases. Per germline, CDR1 MGHRA and CDR2 YSYEKL. CDR3 DNA: TGCGCCAGCAGCCAAGCGGGGGCGGGAAGCAATCAGCCCCAGCATTTT. It codes for CASSQAGAGSNQPQHF.

This clonotype was found a few times. J is TRBJ1-5 and V is TRBV20-1; 8 nucleotides agree with TRBD1. CDR1 is DFQATT, CDR2 SNEGSKA, per germline (reference sequence). Germline trimming cut 4 bases from V and 4 bases from J; bases unmatched to any gene: 9. There are 15 residues in the CDR3. CDR3 region: CSAKEGQVWNQPQHF. CDR3 sequence (DNA): TGCAGTGCTAAAGAGGGACAGGTCTGGAATCAGCCCCAGCATTTT.

The J gene is TRBJ2-2, the V gene TRBV6-2 or TRBV6-3; 8 nucleotides line up with TRBD1. Germline CDR1 and CDR2: MNHEY and SVGEGT. This CDR3 contains 17 residues. The J segment lost 1 base and the V segment lost 6 bases, leaving 10 bases of the junction unmatched. The CDR3 bases are TGTGCCAGCAGCTCACCTCCGGGGACAGGGAACACCGGGGAGCTGTTTTTT. Encoded protein: CASSSPPGTGNTGELFF.

There are a few counts of this clonotype. The rearrangement links TRBV12-3 or TRBV12-4 to TRBJ2-3, with 8 bases identical to TRBD2. V was clipped by 4 bases and J by 3 bases; unmatched bases: 6. The CDR3 totals 15 residues. CDR3 bases: TGTGCCAGCAGTTACACCAGCGGGGGTACAGATACGCAGTATTTT. It yields the protein CASSYTSGGTDTQYF.

The chain employs TRBV2 and TRBJ1-1; D remains ambiguous. Deletions cut 1 base from V and 2 bases from J, with 8 bases between. CDR1 and CDR2 from the germline V gene are SNHLY and FYNNEI. This CDR3 comprises 14 residues. Here the CDR3 reads CASSEGRINTEAFF. DNA for the CDR3: TGTGCCAGCAGTGAAGGGCGGATAAACACTGAAGCTTTCTTT.

This clonotype was observed at least ten times. The chain is built from TRBV7-9 and TRBJ2-7; a possible D gene is TRBD1 (5 bases). Germline V CDR1 and CDR2: SEHNR, FQNEAQ (reference sequence). The CDR3 runs to 13 residues. Trimming removed 5 bases from V and 1 base from J, with 9 bases in between. In nucleotides, the CDR3 is TGTGCCAGCAGCCAAGACAGATCCTACGAGCAGTACTTC. Protein sequence: CASSQDRSYEQYF.

This clonotype has just a few counts. The rearrangement uses TRBV5-1 and TRBJ2-1; 9 bases are a match to TRBD2. The V segment lost 2 bases and the J segment 0 bases; nucleotides outside the gene matches: 3. The CDR3 totals 16 residues. Per germline, CDR1 SGHRS and CDR2 YFSETQ. DNA of the CDR3: TGCGCCAGCAGCTTCAATAGCGGGGGCTCCTACAATGAGCAGTTCTTC. This translates into CASSFNSGGSYNEQFF. The complete variable domain, with remaining parts taken from reference TRBV5-1 and TRBJ2-1, reads KAGVTQTPRYLIKTRGQQVTLSCSPISGHRSVSWYQQTPGQGLQFLFEYFSETQRNKGNFPGRFSGRQFSNSRSEMNVSTLELGDSALYLCASSFNSGGSYNEQFFGPGTRLTVL.

V usage is TRBV12-3 or TRBV12-4 and J usage is TRBJ2-1; D not resolved. The CDR3 sequence is 11 residues long. Trimming took 6 bases from V and 8 from J, leaving 8 bases between them. This CDR3 is CASRITDEQFF. The DNA for the CDR3 is TGTGCCAGCAGAATCACCGATGAGCAGTTCTTC.

This clonotype was counted between two and nine times. This chain connects TRBV7-9 to TRBJ2-3, with D unclear. The CDR3 length is 16 residues. The germline V gene has CDR1 SEHNR and CDR2 FQNEAQ (reference sequence). Trimming stripped 1 base from V and 2 bases from J, with 13 bases between. For the CDR3, the DNA is TGTGCCAGCAGCTTAGAGGGTGGCAGGCTCACAGATACGCAGTATTTT. Residues: CASSLEGGRLTDTQYF.

This clonotype occurred a few times. The chain recombines TRBV20-1 with TRBJ2-7, with D possibly matching TRBD1 (6 bases). V lost 3 bases and J 7 bases, leaving 19 bases between the germline ends. This CDR3 contains 14 residues. Germline V gene sequence: CDR1 DFQATT, CDR2 SNEGSKA (reference sequence). The CDR3 region has the DNA TGCAGTGCTAGTTACGTCAGAGCAGGGGAGGAGCAGTACTTC. This codes for CSASYVRAGEEQYF.

This clonotype occurred a few times. The chain uses TRBV7-7 and TRBJ2-3, with D hard to call. The germline CDR1 and CDR2 sequences are SSHAT and FNYEAQ (reference sequence). Trimming pared 2 bases from V and 2 bases from J, leaving 5 bases between. This CDR3 comprises 13 residues. CDR3 loop: CASSLYDTDTQYF. CDR3 coding DNA: TGTGCCAGCAGCTTATACGACACAGATACGCAGTATTTT. Combining the CDR3 with reference TRBV7-7 and TRBJ2-3 gives the whole variable domain GAGVSQSPRYKVTKRGQDVTLRCDPISSHATLYWYQQALGQGPEFLTYFNYEAQPDKSGLPSDRFSAERPEGSISTLTIQRTEQRDSAMYRCASSLYDTDTQYFGPGTRLTVL.

This clonotype came up a few times. The J gene is TRBJ2-3, the V gene TRBV6-2 or TRBV6-3, with 7 bases that match TRBD1. The CDR3 totals 15 residues. The germline V gene has CDR1 MNHEY and CDR2 SVGEGT. V was clipped by 7 bases and J by 6 bases; unmatched bases: 13. CDR3 DNA: TGTGCCAGCAAGTCTGCCCAGGGGGAACGGGATACGCAGTATTTT. This translates into CASKSAQGERDTQYF.

This clonotype came up a few times. The chain combines TRBV6-2 or TRBV6-3 with TRBJ2-6; either TRBD1 or TRBD2 may supply D (6 bases each). The V gene lost 8 bases and the J gene lost 4 bases, with 21 bases spanning the gap. This CDR3 is 17 amino acids long. The germline V gene has CDR1 MNHEY and CDR2 SVGEGT. CDR3 DNA sequence: TGTGCCAGCTCCAGAATGCCGGGGGCGAGAGGGGCCAACGTCCTGACTTTC. This encodes CASSRMPGARGANVLTF.

This clonotype came up many times. The chain carries TRBV4-1 and TRBJ2-5, with TRBD1 identical over 8 bases. V was clipped by 1 base and J by 5 bases; unmatched bases: 12. The CDR3 covers 17 residues. Germline-derived CDR1 and CDR2 are MGHRA and YSYEKL. The CDR3 loop is CASSQVSGGKFWETQYF. The CDR3 bases are TGCGCCAGCAGCCAAGTTTCAGGGGGCAAGTTCTGGGAGACCCAGTACTTC.

As regards this clonotype: This may stem from a read error, because a much larger clone lies one nucleotide away. V usage is TRBV5-1 and J usage is TRBJ1-1; 7 nucleotides match TRBD1. From germline, CDR1 is SGHRS and CDR2 YFSETQ. CDR3 length equals 13 residues. J was trimmed by 10 bases and V by 4 bases; bases with no gene match: 10. The DNA of the CDR3 is TGCGCCAGCAGCGAGGATCAGGGGGTGAGAGCTTTCTTT. Translating it yields CASSEDQGVRAFF.

This clonotype appeared many times. V gene TRBV4-2 combines with J gene TRBJ1-1; 9 nucleotides match TRBD1. CDR3 size: 15 residues. Trimming cost V 4 bases and J 5 bases; bases outside gene matches: 8. CDR1 is LGHNA, CDR2 YNFKEQ, per germline. CDR3 DNA sequence: TGTGCCAGCAGCCGGACCGGGACAGGGAAAACTGAAGCTTTCTTT. Translated, it gives CASSRTGTGKTEAFF.

The chain couples TRBV5-1 to TRBJ2-7, with 9 bases lining up with TRBD1. Looked up from germline, CDR1 is SGHRS and CDR2 is YFSETQ. This CDR3 has 15 residues. Trimming removed 4 bases from V and 3 bases from J; junction bases left unmatched: 8. The CDR3 spells CASSPKGQGIYEQYF. The CDR3 bases are TGCGCCAGCAGCCCAAAGGGACAGGGAATCTACGAGCAGTACTTC.

In this sample, this clonotype turned up a few times. The chain carries TRBV6-1 and TRBJ1-2; TRBD1 might be the D (6 bases). This CDR3 contains 14 residues. Germline lookup yields CDR1 MNHNS and CDR2 SASEGT. V lost 3 bases and J lost 1, with 9 bases in between. CDR3 sequence (DNA): TGTGCCAGCAGTGATCCGGGACATAACTATGGCTACACCTTC. It specifies CASSDPGHNYGYTF.

The chain has TRBV7-7 and TRBJ2-7, with 9 bases matching TRBD1. V dropped 1 base and J dropped 6; count of bases not matched to a gene: 4. This CDR3 spans 14 amino acids. CDR1 and CDR2 from the germline V gene are SSHAT and FNYEAQ (reference sequence). The CDR3 spells CASSLGTGDREQYF. CDR3 DNA: TGTGCCAGCAGCTTAGGGACAGGGGATCGCGAGCAGTACTTC.

There are a few counts of this clonotype. This chain links TRBV10-2 with TRBJ2-7; tentatively, D is TRBD1 or TRBD2 (7 bases each). V dropped 3 bases and J dropped 0 bases, with 12 bases sitting between them. The CDR3 covers 15 residues. Germline V gene data show CDR1 as WSHSY and CDR2 as SAAADI. The CDR3 DNA is TGCGCCAGCAGTGAATCCAGGGGGGGCTCCTACGAGCAGTACTTC. It codes for CASSESRGGSYEQYF.

The genes are TRBV7-9 and TRBJ1-1; the D is unclear. Germline values: CDR1 SEHNR, CDR2 FQNEAQ (reference sequence). V was trimmed by 7 bases and J by 0 bases, leaving 12 bases between them. CDR3 length: 14 residues. The CDR3, as DNA: TGTGCCAGCACCAATGTCATCATGAACACTGAAGCTTTCTTT. It specifies CASTNVIMNTEAFF.

At least ten counts were recorded for this clonotype. The chain is built from TRBV4-3 and TRBJ2-2, with D unclear. Germline lookup yields CDR1 LGHNA and CDR2 YSLEER. V lost 1 base to trimming and J lost 5 bases, with 8 bases between them. The CDR3 loop spans 14 amino acids. The CDR3 reads CASSQAGHTGELFF. CDR3 in DNA: TGCGCCAGCAGCCAAGCTGGTCATACCGGGGAGCTGTTTTTT.

The rearrangement links TRBV28 to TRBJ2-3; D perhaps matches TRBD1 (5 bases). CDR1 and CDR2 (germline): MDHEN, SYDVKM. The CDR3 is 12 amino acids. Deletions cut 7 bases from V and 5 bases from J, with 10 bases between. In DNA, the CDR3 is TGTGCCAGCAAGGGGTTGCGAGATACGCAGTATTTT. Residues: CASKGLRDTQYF.

This clonotype was picked up a small number of times. The chain has TRBV24-1 and TRBJ2-2; 9 nucleotides line up with TRBD1. CDR1 and CDR2 from the germline V gene are KGHDR and SFDVKD. The CDR3 sequence is 18 residues long. V dropped 9 bases and J dropped 4; count of bases not matched to a gene: 17. The CDR3 sequence: CATEGGPGQGSGTGELFF. The CDR3 nucleotides read TGTGCCACCGAGGGGGGTCCGGGACAGGGTTCCGGCACCGGGGAGCTGTTTTTT.

The chain carries TRBV12-5 and TRBJ1-5; tentative D call: TRBD1 (5 bases). The V gene lost 2 bases and the J gene lost 2 bases, with 25 bases spanning the gap. The CDR3 length is 20 residues. Germline V lookup: CDR1 LGHNT, CDR2 FRNRAP. This chain's CDR3 is CASGLNRSGLVVGGNQPQHF. As DNA, the CDR3 is TGTGCTAGTGGTTTGAATCGATCGGGACTAGTTGTGGGGGGCAATCAGCCCCAGCATTTT.

J is TRBJ1-5 and V is TRBV30; TRBD1 is a possible D gene (5 bases). Trimming removed 1 base at V and 5 bases at J, with 9 bases between. CDR1 is GTSNPN and CDR2 is SVGIG in the germline V gene (reference sequence). The CDR3 sequence is 13 residues long. The CDR3, as DNA: TGTGCCTGGAGTGGGGAGGGGTATCAGCCCCAGCATTTT. Translated: CAWSGEGYQPQHF. Full variable domain (rest looked up from reference TRBV30 and TRBJ1-5): SQTIHQWPATLVQPVGSPLSLECTVEGTSNPNLYWYRQAAGRGLQLLFYSVGIGQISSEVPQNLSASRPQDRQFILSSKKLLLSDSGFYLCAWSGEGYQPQHFGDGTRLSIL.

Only a few counts were recorded for this clonotype. This chain joins TRBV5-1 and TRBJ1-2; D is perhaps TRBD1 (6 bases). CDR1 SGHRS and CDR2 YFSETQ come from the germline V gene. The V gene lost 0 bases and the J gene lost 4 bases, with 7 bases spanning the gap. This CDR3 has 13 residues. CDR3 in amino acids: CASSLEQGYGYTF. In DNA, the CDR3 is TGCGCCAGCAGCTTGGAACAGGGCTATGGCTACACCTTC.

This clonotype was counted between two and nine times. This chain uses TRBV3-1 with TRBJ2-3; D ambiguous. V lost 4 bases and J lost 6, with 11 bases in between. CDR3 length equals 13 residues. Germline V CDR1 and CDR2: LGHDT, YNNKEL (reference sequence). The chain's CDR3 is CASSPQSRDTQYF. The CDR3 nucleotides are TGTGCCAGCAGCCCCCAAAGTCGGGATACGCAGTATTTT.

The chain carries TRBV4-3 and TRBJ2-1; D ambiguous. CDR1 and CDR2 from the germline V gene are LGHNA and YSLEER. This CDR3 spans 15 amino acids. Trimming removed 1 base from V and 7 bases from J, with 14 bases in between. The CDR3 protein is CASSQGPTTWNEQFF. CDR3 coding DNA: TGCGCCAGCAGCCAAGGCCCAACAACATGGAATGAGCAGTTCTTC.

The sample holds a few counts of this clonotype. The rearrangement joins TRBV20-1 to TRBJ1-1, with D tentatively TRBD1 (5 bases). CDR3 size: 14 residues. CDR1 and CDR2 (germline): DFQATT, SNEGSKA (reference sequence). V was trimmed by 0 bases and J by 4 bases, leaving 12 bases between them. The CDR3 nucleotides read TGCAGTGCTAGAGAGGGGCCGGGGGGCACTGAAGCTTTCTTT. It encodes CSAREGPGGTEAFF.

This chain uses TRBV20-1 with TRBJ2-7, with TRBD1 as a possible D gene (5 bases). Germline V gene data show CDR1 as DFQATT and CDR2 as SNEGSKA (reference sequence). The CDR3 is 13 residues long. The V gene lost 6 bases and the J gene lost 5 bases, with 17 bases spanning the gap. The CDR3: CSARAGLDHEQYF. In DNA, the CDR3 is TGCAGTGCAAGGGCAGGGCTGGACCACGAGCAGTACTTC.